These T cell receptor beta chains were read from a single sample in a study of shared clonotypes between healthy human individuals. Sequenced by immunoSEQ multiplex PCR; TCRdb stores in-frame clones only, minus some. In the table there are millions of clones, about 94% of which are singletons. The source material was naive CD8+ T cells sorted from blood. These receptors were taken from a man aged 18 to 30 in good health. The CDR3 runs from the conserved cysteine through the conserved F or W. D genes are given only for firm matches. Size tells how often a clone was seen (once, few, many) or the class of an expanded clone, and some rows leave it out.

d_gene,v_gene,abundance,j_gene,CDR3aa,CDR3nt
-,TRBV19,-,TRBJ2-4,CASSLGDSNIQYF,TGTGCCAGTAGTCTCGGGGACTCAAACATTCAGTACTTC
-,TRBV7-9,-,TRBJ2-3,CASSPRDSLTDTQYF,TGTGCCAGCAGCCCCCGGGACTCTCTCACAGATACGCAGTATTTT
TRBD1,TRBV9,-,TRBJ1-5,CASSEQGAANQPQHF,TGTGCCAGCAGCGAACAGGGGGCAGCCAATCAGCCCCAGCATTTT
-,TRBV6-6,-,TRBJ2-5,CASSPQETQYF,TGTGCCAGCAGCCCCCAAGAGACCCAGTACTTC
-,TRBV11-1,-,TRBJ2-2,CASKEGRVGSTGELFF,TGTGCCAGCAAGGAGGGCAGAGTGGGCAGCACCGGGGAGCTGTTTTTT
-,TRBV15,-,TRBJ2-3,CATSRKLGHLATDTQYF,TGTGCCACCAGCAGGAAATTAGGACATCTAGCCACAGATACGCAGTATTTT
TRBD1,TRBV5-1,-,TRBJ1-2,CASSLEQGHGYTF,TGCGCCAGCAGCTTGGAACAGGGGCATGGCTACACCTTC
-,TRBV7-6,-,TRBJ1-4,CASSRSRGTNEKLFF,TGTGCCAGCAGCCGATCCAGGGGTACTAATGAAAAACTGTTTTTT
-,TRBV30,-,TRBJ2-3,CAWSSPLVGLRYF,TGTGCCTGGAGTTCGCCCCTAGTAGGCCTCCGGTATTTT
TRBD2,TRBV6-4,-,TRBJ2-1,CASSPGLANEQFF,TGTGCCAGCAGCCCCGGACTAGCGAATGAGCAGTTCTTC
-,TRBV6-5,-,TRBJ2-5,CASSYDRDQETQYF,TGTGCCAGCAGTTACGATAGGGACCAAGAGACCCAGTACTTC
-,TRBV4-3,once,TRBJ2-1,CASGWDSYNEQFF,TGCGCCAGCGGGTGGGACTCGTACAATGAGCAGTTCTTC
TRBD1,TRBV19,-,TRBJ1-2,CASNFGTGSNYGYTF,TGTGCCAGTAATTTCGGGACAGGGAGTAACTATGGCTACACCTTC
-,TRBV4-3,-,TRBJ2-1,CASSQVTGSSYNEQFF,TGCGCCAGCAGCCAAGTCACCGGGAGCTCCTACAATGAGCAGTTCTTC
-,TRBV30,-,TRBJ1-5,CAWSEDRNQPQHF,TGTGCCTGGAGTGAAGACAGGAATCAGCCCCAGCATTTT
-,TRBV11-2,-,TRBJ2-7,CASSLDAGSDFLHGDF,TGTGCCAGCAGCTTAGATGCGGGTTCGGACTTCTTACATGGGGACTTC
-,TRBV6-5,-,TRBJ1-4,CASSYGVVVSFF,TGTGCCAGCAGTTACGGTGTCGTAGTAAGTTTTTTT
-,TRBV20-1,-,TRBJ2-2,CSARIGGELFF,TGCAGTGCTAGAATAGGCGGGGAGCTGTTTTTT
-,TRBV9,-,TRBJ2-7,CASSPAGGGEQYF,TGTGCCAGCAGCCCTGCCGGAGGAGGAGAGCAGTACTTC
-,TRBV18,-,TRBJ2-7,CASSHPSAPYEQYF,TGTGCCAGCTCGCACCCCTCGGCACCCTACGAGCAGTACTTC
-,TRBV7-6,-,TRBJ2-1,CASSLAAGISYNEQFF,TGTGCCAGCAGCTTAGCGGCGGGGATCTCCTACAATGAGCAGTTCTTC
-,TRBV4-3,-,TRBJ2-7,CASSPWLSGSYEQYF,TGCGCCAGCAGCCCTTGGCTGTCGGGCTCCTACGAGCAGTACTTC
TRBD2,TRBV4-3,-,TRBJ2-7,CASSQEKTSGYYEQYF,TGCGCCAGCAGCCAAGAAAAGACTAGCGGTTACTACGAGCAGTACTTC